This TCR beta chain was sequenced in a study of shared clonotypes between healthy human individuals. Study observations and caveats: Sharing across a handful of donors was seen in 4.5% to 6.5% of naive CD4 clonotypes. An anticipated effect of sequencing depth on clonotype sharing among donors was recognized.

With V trimmed by 6 bases and J by 5 bases, 6 bases remained unmatched. CDR3 length equals 15 residues. Germline V gene data show CDR1 as SQVTM and CDR2 as ANQGSEA. With regard to this clone: Antigen unknown.

Assay used: immunoSEQ multiplex PCR; TCRdb lists only in-frame clones, some missing. The sample shows about 2.4 million clones, 85% to 95% of them seen only once. The sample taken for sequencing was naive CD4+ T cells sorted from blood. Subset denoted: CD45RA+ positively selected. This clonotype originated in a man aged 18 to 29 in good health. The chain combines TRBV29-1 with TRBJ2-3; 15 bases agree with TRBD2. The DNA of the CDR3 is TGCAGCGTGACGGTGGGACTAGCGGGGGGAGATACGCAGTATTTT. It yields the protein CSVTVGLAGGDTQYF.